Given below is one T cell receptor (beta chain) in context. Its antigen is unknown. The authors incorporated unique molecular identifiers into the TCR beta cDNA libraries. Out of roughly 0.85 to 10 million T cells, a few hundred thousand cDNA molecules were generated. Each CDR3 protein gets one entry after TCRdb re-called the PCR reads with MiXCR. The repertoire holds a few hundred thousand distinct CDR3 sequences, with 30% to 40% as singletons. This entry is derived from a study of post-analysis software for immune sequencing data. The overall study: Relapsing-remitting, secondary progressive and progressive-relapsing courses of multiple sclerosis were included.

Study results and limitations: The F measure placed samples prepared in the same batch into strongly shared clusters. Versus controls, multiple sclerosis patients showed significantly lower diversity (normalized Chao1).

The sequence came from a girl between 2 and 17 years old with multiple sclerosis. Material: blood.

The CDR3 loop reads CASSFPGDGYTF. The CDR3 nucleotides read TGCGCCAGCAGCTTTCCGGGGGATGGCTACACCTTC. The V call is TRBV5-1, the J call TRBJ1-2; D may be TRBD1 (5 bases). Looked up from germline, CDR1 is SGHRS and CDR2 is YFSETQ. V was cut by 2 bases and J by 6 bases, with 8 bases left in between. The CDR3 is 12 amino acids.